One sample yielded the 2 T cell receptor beta chains listed below, sequenced in a study of blood T cell repertoires in COVID-19. Sequenced by immunoSEQ multiplex PCR; TCRdb stores in-frame clones only, minus some. The table has roughly 150,000 clones, roughly 80% seen once. Sample: peripheral blood. Source of these receptors: a woman over 75 with acute or convalescent COVID-19.

J is TRBJ2-5 and V is TRBV5-1, with a tentative D call TRBD1 (6 bases). Germline CDR1 SGHRS, CDR2 YFSETQ. The length of the CDR3 is 15 residues. Trimming cost V 5 bases and J 2 bases, with 16 bases left between them. CDR3: CASRGGQLKQETQYF. The CDR3, as DNA: TGCGCCAGCAGGGGTGGACAGTTAAAACAAGAGACCCAGTACTTC. The complete variable domain, with remaining parts taken from reference TRBV5-1 and TRBJ2-5, reads KAGVTQTPRYLIKTRGQQVTLSCSPISGHRSVSWYQQTPGQGLQFLFEYFSETQRNKGNFPGRFSGRQFSNSRSEMNVSTLELGDSALYLCASRGGQLKQETQYFGPGTRLLVL.

The chain links TRBV5-1 to TRBJ2-2; D is uncertain. The CDR3 totals 14 residues. The germline V gene has CDR1 SGHRS and CDR2 YFSETQ. V lost 0 bases and J lost 2, with 5 bases in between. CDR3 residues: CASSLVTNTGELFF. The CDR3 DNA follows: TGCGCCAGCAGCTTGGTCACAAACACCGGGGAGCTGTTTTTT.